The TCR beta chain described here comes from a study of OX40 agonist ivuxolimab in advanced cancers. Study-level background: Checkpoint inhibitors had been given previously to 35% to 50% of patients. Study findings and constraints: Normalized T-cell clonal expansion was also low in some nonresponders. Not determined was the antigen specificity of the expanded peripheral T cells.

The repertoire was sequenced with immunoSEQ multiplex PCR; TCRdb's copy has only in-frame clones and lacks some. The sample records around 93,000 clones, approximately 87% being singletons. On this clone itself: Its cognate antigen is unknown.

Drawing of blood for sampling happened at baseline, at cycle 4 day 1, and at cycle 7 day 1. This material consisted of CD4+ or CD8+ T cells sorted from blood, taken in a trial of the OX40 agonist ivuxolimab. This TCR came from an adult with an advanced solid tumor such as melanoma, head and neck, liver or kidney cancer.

The chain's CDR3 is CASSYGGRATNEKLFF. In DNA form, the CDR3 reads TGTGCCAGCAGTTACGGGGGGCGGGCAACTAATGAAAAACTGTTTTTT. The V call is TRBV6-6, the J call TRBJ1-4, with D possibly being TRBD1 (6 bases). Germline V lookup: CDR1 MNHNY, CDR2 SVGAGI (reference sequence). This CDR3 is built from 16 residues. The V gene lost 2 bases and the J gene lost 0 bases, with 10 bases spanning the gap.